A single sample gave rise to the 19 T cell receptor beta chains below, sequenced in a study of blood T cell repertoires in COVID-19. Generated by immunoSEQ multiplex PCR, the TCRdb table keeps only in-frame clones and is missing some. This sample yields 90,000 or so clones, of which approximately 86% are seen a single time; less than 8.5% belongs to the top ten. The material sequenced was peripheral blood. The receptors come from a man aged 60 to 69 with acute or convalescent COVID-19.

The CDR3 reads CASSPGPGYTF. For the CDR3, the DNA is TGTGCCAGCAGCCCGGGTCCTGGCTACACCTTC. The chain combines TRBV12-3 or TRBV12-4 with TRBJ1-2; D is undetermined. V lost 6 bases and J 7 bases, leaving 9 bases between the germline ends. This CDR3 is 11 amino acids long.

This rearrangement joins TRBV27 to TRBJ2-5; 13 positions match TRBD2. This CDR3 comprises 15 residues. Germline V gene data show CDR1 as MNHEY and CDR2 as SMNVEV (reference sequence). With V trimmed by 6 bases and J by 5 bases, 6 bases remained unmatched. CDR3 sequence reads: CASSPGLAGAETQYF. The CDR3 nucleotides read TGTGCCAGCAGCCCTGGACTAGCGGGAGCGGAGACCCAGTACTTC.

This clone was seen only a few times. The rearrangement links TRBV7-9 to TRBJ1-2, with TRBD1 matching over 9 bases. Germline CDR1 and CDR2: SEHNR and FQNEAQ (reference sequence). Germline trimming cut 0 bases from V and 7 bases from J; bases unmatched to any gene: 6. The CDR3 extends over 15 amino acids. CDR3 amino acids: CASSLAGTGLSGYTF. The CDR3 region has the DNA TGTGCCAGCAGCTTAGCGGGGACAGGGCTGAGTGGCTACACCTTC.

This chain connects TRBV19 to TRBJ2-3; TRBD1 is a possible D gene (6 bases). Germline V gene sequence: CDR1 LNHDA, CDR2 SQIVND (reference sequence). The CDR3 sequence is 15 residues long. Trimming stripped 7 bases from V and 4 bases from J, with 18 bases between. CDR3 residues: CASNDRLKAADTQYF. CDR3 DNA sequence: TGTGCCAGTAATGACAGGCTAAAGGCCGCAGATACGCAGTATTTT.

The chain is built from TRBV27 and TRBJ2-1; no clear D gene. The germline gives CDR1 MNHEY, CDR2 SMNVEV (reference sequence). V dropped 2 bases and J dropped 0 bases, with 11 bases sitting between them. The CDR3 contains 16 residues. The CDR3 coding sequence is TGTGCCAGCAGTTTAGATTCCCCGAGCTCCTACAATGAGCAGTTCTTC. Translation gives CASSLDSPSSYNEQFF.

The rearrangement uses TRBV27 and TRBJ2-1; D is ambiguous. CDR1 and CDR2 from the germline V gene are MNHEY and SMNVEV (reference sequence). Trimming shortened V by 7 bases and J by 0 bases, and 13 bases separated the two germline ends. The CDR3 is 15 residues long. The CDR3 DNA reads as TGTGCCAGCACCACTTTTCGCTCCTCCTACAATGAGCAGTTCTTC. Its translation: CASTTFRSSYNEQFF.

This chain connects TRBV5-5 to TRBJ1-3; TRBD1 matches 8 bases. CDR1 and CDR2 (germline): SGHKS, YYEKEE (reference sequence). Germline trimming cut 4 bases from V and 2 bases from J; bases unmatched to any gene: 8. The CDR3 covers 16 residues. CDR3 loop: CASSRTGGGAGNTIYF. CDR3 nucleotide sequence: TGTGCCAGCAGCCGAACAGGGGGAGGTGCTGGAAACACCATATATTTT.

The rearrangement uses TRBV29-1 and TRBJ2-5; D ambiguous. V was shortened by 2 bases and J by 9 bases, with 13 bases between the two germline ends. CDR1 is SQVTM, CDR2 ANQGSEA, per germline. The CDR3 runs to 12 residues. CDR3 bases: TGCAGCGTTGAAAGATCCGGGTCGTCCCAGTACTTC. It yields the protein CSVERSGSSQYF.

The chain uses TRBV9 and TRBJ1-6; no reliable D call. The V gene lost 0 bases and the J gene lost 8 bases, with 9 bases spanning the gap. The CDR3 loop spans 14 amino acids. CDR1 is SGDLS and CDR2 is YYNGEE in the germline V gene. CDR3 sequence reads: CASSVGRGDSPLHF. The CDR3 DNA sequence: TGTGCCAGCAGCGTAGGTCGGGGTGATTCACCCCTCCACTTT. Drawing the rest from reference TRBV9 and TRBJ1-6, the complete variable domain is DSGVTQTPKHLITATGQRVTLRCSPRSGDLSVYWYQQSLDQGLQFLIQYYNGEERAKGNILERFSAQQFPDLHSELNLSSLELGDSALYFCASSVGRGDSPLHFGNGTRLTVT.

This sequence joins TRBV6-5 and TRBJ1-6; weak D call: TRBD1 (5 bases). V was trimmed by 8 bases and J by 7 bases, leaving 12 bases between them. The CDR3 is 13 residues long. Germline CDR1 and CDR2: MNHEY and SVGAGI. CDR3 nucleotides: TGTGCCAGCTTTGCGACAGCCAATTCACCCCTCCACTTT. This translates into CASFATANSPLHF.

The V call is TRBV6-6, the J call TRBJ2-3, with TRBD2 identical over 14 bases. Germline V gene lookup returns CDR1 MNHNY and CDR2 SVGAGI (reference sequence). Losses at the gene ends were 4 bases for V and 4 bases for J; bases not matched to a gene: 4. This CDR3 is built from 16 residues. CDR3 sequence (DNA): TGTGCCAGCAGTTGGGGACTAGCGGGGGTGTCAGATACGCAGTATTTT. Protein sequence: CASSWGLAGVSDTQYF.

The chain links TRBV12-3 or TRBV12-4 to TRBJ2-7, with D maybe TRBD2 (5 bases). This CDR3 has 13 residues. V was trimmed by 7 bases and J by 3 bases, leaving 13 bases between them. The CDR3 DNA is TGTGCCAGCACCCTGGCCGGGAACTACGAGCAGTACTTC. Its translation: CASTLAGNYEQYF.

The chain uses TRBV15 and TRBJ2-2, with 8 bases identical to TRBD1. This CDR3 has 16 residues. CDR1 LNHNV and CDR2 YYDKDF come from the germline V gene (reference sequence). V lost 5 bases, J lost 4 bases, and 9 bases stayed unmatched. DNA of the CDR3: TGTGCCACCAGCTTTTACGGACAGGGTGCCACCGGGGAGCTGTTTTTT. Protein product: CATSFYGQGATGELFF.

The V and J genes are TRBV7-8 and TRBJ1-3; possible D gene TRBD1, 6 bases. Trimming took off 3 bases at V and 3 bases at J, with 18 bases between the two ends. This CDR3 spans 17 amino acids. Germline CDR1 is SGHVS and CDR2 is FQNEAQ. The DNA of the CDR3 is TGTGCCAGCAGCTTCCTCCCGGGGGGGCGAGTTGGAAACACCATATATTTT. It is translated as CASSFLPGGRVGNTIYF. The whole variable domain, filled in from reference TRBV7-8 and TRBJ1-3, reads GAGVSQSPRYKVAKRGQDVALRCDPISGHVSLFWYQQALGQGPEFLTYFQNEAQLDKSGLPSDRFFAERPEGSVSTLKIQRTQQEDSAVYLCASSFLPGGRVGNTIYFGEGSWLTVV.

CDR3 nucleotide sequence: TGTGCCAGCAGCCCTACACAGGGGACGAATGAAAAACTGTTTTTT. It is translated as CASSPTQGTNEKLFF. The genes are TRBV7-2 and TRBJ1-4; 7 positions agree with TRBD1. V shed 5 bases and J 5 bases; nucleotides not matched to a gene: 8. Looked up from germline, CDR1 is SGHTA and CDR2 is FQGNSA. The CDR3 length is 15 residues.

This chain links TRBV5-1 with TRBJ1-3; no clear D. The V and J ends lost 4 bases and 1 base respectively, with 18 bases between them. The CDR3 contains 17 residues. Germline V lookup: CDR1 SGHRS, CDR2 YFSETQ. The CDR3 region has the DNA TGCGCCAGCAGCGTAAACCCCAGCGGGATTTCTGGAAACACCATATATTTT. Translated, it gives CASSVNPSGISGNTIYF.

V is TRBV3-1 (or the pseudogene TRBV3-2) and J is TRBJ2-7, with D tentatively TRBD1 (6 bases). CDR1 LGHDT and CDR2 YNNKEL come from the germline V gene (reference sequence). Trimming shortened V by 1 base and J by 5 bases, and 15 bases separated the two germline ends. This CDR3 contains 15 residues. The CDR3 bases are TGTGCCAGCAGCCAAGGTCGGGACATGTTACACGAGCAGTACTTC. Protein sequence: CASSQGRDMLHEQYF.

Here the CDR3 DNA reads TGTGCCTGGAGTGTATGGGCACGGGGGAGTGAGCAGTACTTC. Translation: CAWSVWARGSEQYF. The chain combines TRBV30 with TRBJ2-7; a weak D match, TRBD2 (6 bases). Germline V gene lookup returns CDR1 GTSNPN and CDR2 SVGIG (reference sequence). Trimming took off 0 bases at V and 7 bases at J, with 16 bases between the two ends. The CDR3 runs 14 residues. The full variable domain, in which reference TRBV30 and TRBJ2-7 provide the parts outside the CDR3, is SQTIHQWPATLVQPVGSPLSLECTVEGTSNPNLYWYRQAAGRGLQLLFYSVGIGQISSEVPQNLSASRPQDRQFILSSKKLLLSDSGFYLCAWSVWARGSEQYFGPGTRLTVT.

This chain uses TRBV7-2 with TRBJ1-1; 7 nucleotides match TRBD1. The V segment lost 3 bases and the J segment 4 bases; nucleotides outside the gene matches: 2. The length of the CDR3 is 13 residues. Germline V gene sequence: CDR1 SGHTA, CDR2 FQGNSA. The chain's CDR3 is CASSLGQTTEAFF. Here the CDR3 DNA reads TGTGCCAGCAGCTTGGGACAGACCACTGAAGCTTTCTTT.